A selection of T cell receptor beta chains follows, all from one sample in a study of molecular identifiers for immune sequencing clone quantification. TCRdb passed the PCR reads through MiXCR, listing each CDR3 protein once. The sample lists some 680,000 distinct CDR3 sequences, 25% occurring once. Material: naive CD8+ T cells from blood, with Jurkat cell RNA spiked in. The receptors originated from a human donor in good health. Some libraries in this study had Jurkat cell RNA spiked in. CDR3s include the opening cysteine and the closing phenylalanine or tryptophan. Fields, in order: D gene, J gene, clone size, V gene, CDR3 DNA, CDR3 protein. A D gene is named only where the DNA matches it firmly. A row's size may be missing; if present it is once, few, many or a size class.

d_gene: TRBD2
j_gene: TRBJ2-7
abundance: many
v_gene: TRBV7-9
CDR3nt: TGTGCCACCCAGCGGGGGCAATCCTACGAGCAGTACTTC
CDR3aa: CATQRGQSYEQYF

d_gene: -
j_gene: TRBJ2-7
abundance: many
v_gene: TRBV4-2
CDR3nt: TGTGCCAGCAGCCAAGATACCTACTACGAGCAGTACTTC
CDR3aa: CASSQDTYYEQYF

d_gene: -
j_gene: TRBJ2-5
abundance: many
v_gene: TRBV7-9
CDR3nt: TGTGCCACCGACCCCCCCGATGAAGAGACCCAGTACTTC
CDR3aa: CATDPPDEETQYF

d_gene: TRBD1
j_gene: TRBJ2-7
abundance: -
v_gene: TRBV27
CDR3nt: TGTGCCAGCAGCTACAGGGGGACGAGTTACGGGCAGTACTTC
CDR3aa: CASSYRGTSYGQYF

d_gene: TRBD1
j_gene: TRBJ1-5
abundance: -
v_gene: TRBV2
CDR3nt: TGTGCCAGCCTAGAAGGACAGGGGCATCAGCCCCAGCATTTT
CDR3aa: CASLEGQGHQPQHF

d_gene: TRBD1
j_gene: TRBJ2-2
abundance: few
v_gene: TRBV4-1
CDR3nt: TGCGCCAGCAGCCAAGACCGGGACAGGGGCCGGGAGCTGTTTTTT
CDR3aa: CASSQDRDRGRELFF

d_gene: TRBD1
j_gene: TRBJ2-7
abundance: -
v_gene: TRBV4-1
CDR3nt: TGCGCCAGCAGCCAGGACAGGGCCCCCTCCTCCTACGAGCAGTACTTC
CDR3aa: CASSQDRAPSSYEQYF

d_gene: -
j_gene: TRBJ2-7
abundance: -
v_gene: TRBV19
CDR3nt: TGTGCCAGTAGTATAGCTGGAGTGGAGATTTACGAGCAGTACTTC
CDR3aa: CASSIAGVEIYEQYF

d_gene: -
j_gene: TRBJ2-1
abundance: -
v_gene: TRBV12-3/TRBV12-4
CDR3nt: TGTGCCAGCGGCGGGGACTACAATGAGCAGTTCTTC
CDR3aa: CASGGDYNEQFF

d_gene: -
j_gene: TRBJ2-2
abundance: -
v_gene: TRBV24-1
CDR3nt: TGTGCCACCAGTGATTGGGGGCCCGGGGAGCTGTTTTTT
CDR3aa: CATSDWGPGELFF

d_gene: -
j_gene: TRBJ2-5
abundance: many
v_gene: TRBV28
CDR3nt: TGTGCCAGCAGTCTTACAGGGATCGAAGAGACCCAGTACTTC
CDR3aa: CASSLTGIEETQYF

d_gene: TRBD1
j_gene: TRBJ2-5
abundance: few
v_gene: TRBV7-9
CDR3nt: TGTGCCAGCAGCTTTACAGGGGGGATGGCACAAGAGACCCAGTACTTC
CDR3aa: CASSFTGGMAQETQYF

d_gene: TRBD1
j_gene: TRBJ2-5
abundance: many
v_gene: TRBV6-5
CDR3nt: TGTGCCAGCAGTTACCCGGACAGGGTCCAAGAGACCCAGTACTTC
CDR3aa: CASSYPDRVQETQYF

d_gene: TRBD2
j_gene: TRBJ2-7
abundance: few
v_gene: TRBV6-5
CDR3nt: TGTGCCAGCAGTTACGGATTAGCGGGGGGGACCTACGAGCAGTACTTC
CDR3aa: CASSYGLAGGTYEQYF

d_gene: TRBD2
j_gene: TRBJ2-4
abundance: many
v_gene: TRBV4-3
CDR3nt: TGCGCCAGCAGCCAAGATCCAGATAGCGGGCTCCAGTACTTC
CDR3aa: CASSQDPDSGLQYF

d_gene: TRBD2
j_gene: TRBJ2-1
abundance: -
v_gene: TRBV20-1
CDR3nt: TGCAGTGCTAGAGGGCTAGCGGGAGCAAATGAGCAGTTCTTC
CDR3aa: CSARGLAGANEQFF

d_gene: -
j_gene: TRBJ2-2
abundance: many
v_gene: TRBV7-3
CDR3nt: TGTGCCAGCAGCTTAACTGCAGCGAACACCGGGGAGCTGTTTTTT
CDR3aa: CASSLTAANTGELFF

d_gene: -
j_gene: TRBJ2-7
abundance: many
v_gene: TRBV7-9
CDR3nt: TGTGCCAGCAGCTCGCGACAGGGACTCCCCTACGAGCAGTACTTC
CDR3aa: CASSSRQGLPYEQYF

d_gene: -
j_gene: TRBJ2-2
abundance: few
v_gene: TRBV27
CDR3nt: TGTGCCAGCAGACTCCAGCTTGAGTTCGGGGAGCTGTTTTTT
CDR3aa: CASRLQLEFGELFF

d_gene: -
j_gene: TRBJ2-3
abundance: many
v_gene: TRBV6-2/TRBV6-3
CDR3nt: TGTGCCAGCAGTGGCGATGTCTACGGGACCACAGATACGCAGTATTTT
CDR3aa: CASSGDVYGTTDTQYF

d_gene: TRBD2
j_gene: TRBJ2-2
abundance: -
v_gene: TRBV4-3
CDR3nt: TGCGCCAGCAGCCAATCCCTAGCGGAGAACACCGGGGAGCTGTTTTTT
CDR3aa: CASSQSLAENTGELFF

d_gene: -
j_gene: TRBJ1-1
abundance: -
v_gene: TRBV9
CDR3nt: TGTGCCAGCAGCGCGTTCGCCAGGGAGAACACTGCAGCTTTCTTT
CDR3aa: CASSAFARENTAAFF

d_gene: -
j_gene: TRBJ2-7
abundance: -
v_gene: TRBV7-9
CDR3nt: TGTGCCAGCAGCTTAGCGCCCGGCAGGGGCCGATCCCCCTACTACGAGCAGTACTTC
CDR3aa: CASSLAPGRGRSPYYEQYF

d_gene: -
j_gene: TRBJ2-1
abundance: few
v_gene: TRBV12-3/TRBV12-4
CDR3nt: TGTGCCAGCAGTCGGCCGACTAGTCCCCATGAGCAGTTCTTC
CDR3aa: CASSRPTSPHEQFF

d_gene: -
j_gene: TRBJ1-5
abundance: many
v_gene: TRBV5-5
CDR3nt: TGTGCCAGCAGCTTCGCGGAGGGGAATCAGCCCCAGCATTTT
CDR3aa: CASSFAEGNQPQHF

d_gene: -
j_gene: TRBJ2-2
abundance: few
v_gene: TRBV27
CDR3nt: TGTGCCACCGCCAAGACCGGGGAGCTGTTTTTT
CDR3aa: CATAKTGELFF

d_gene: TRBD2
j_gene: TRBJ2-3
abundance: -
v_gene: TRBV19
CDR3nt: TGTGCCAGTAGTAGTTCTAGCGGGAGCACAGATACGCAGTATTTT
CDR3aa: CASSSSSGSTDTQYF

d_gene: -
j_gene: TRBJ1-2
abundance: many
v_gene: TRBV4-1
CDR3nt: TGCGCCAGCAGCCAAGTTGGGCAGGGGATGGGCTATGGCTACACCTTC
CDR3aa: CASSQVGQGMGYGYTF

d_gene: -
j_gene: TRBJ2-2
abundance: many
v_gene: TRBV7-2
CDR3nt: TGTGCCAGCAGCCTTCTCACAGACCCCGGGGAGCTGTTTTTT
CDR3aa: CASSLLTDPGELFF

d_gene: -
j_gene: TRBJ2-5
abundance: many
v_gene: TRBV7-2
CDR3nt: TGTGCCAGCAGCCCGTACGCGGAGACCCAGTACTTC
CDR3aa: CASSPYAETQYF

d_gene: TRBD1
j_gene: TRBJ1-3
abundance: few
v_gene: TRBV27
CDR3nt: TGTGCCAGCAGTTTAAGGGGGCCTGGAAACACCATATATTTT
CDR3aa: CASSLRGPGNTIYF

d_gene: -
j_gene: TRBJ2-3
abundance: -
v_gene: TRBV4-3
CDR3nt: TGCGCCAGCAGCCAATCAGCGAGGGGTAGCACAGATACGCAGTATTTT
CDR3aa: CASSQSARGSTDTQYF

d_gene: -
j_gene: TRBJ2-1
abundance: few
v_gene: TRBV19
CDR3nt: TGTGCCAGTAGTATCAGGGACACCTCCTACAATGAGCAGTTCTTC
CDR3aa: CASSIRDTSYNEQFF

d_gene: -
j_gene: TRBJ2-2
abundance: many
v_gene: TRBV4-3
CDR3nt: TGTGCCAGCAGTGTGCCAAACACCGGGGAGCTGTTTTTT
CDR3aa: CASSVPNTGELFF

d_gene: -
j_gene: TRBJ1-1
abundance: -
v_gene: TRBV5-8
CDR3nt: TGTGCCAGCAGCTCCCACGACAGGAACACTGAAGCTTTCTTT
CDR3aa: CASSSHDRNTEAFF

d_gene: -
j_gene: TRBJ2-7
abundance: -
v_gene: TRBV7-9
CDR3nt: TGTGCCAGCAGCGCGGTGCGGGACAACTCCTACGAGCAGTACTTC
CDR3aa: CASSAVRDNSYEQYF

d_gene: -
j_gene: TRBJ2-1
abundance: -
v_gene: TRBV4-3
CDR3nt: TGCGCCAGCAGCCAAGATCCCAACCTTAATTCTTACAATGAGCAGTTCTTC
CDR3aa: CASSQDPNLNSYNEQFF

d_gene: TRBD2
j_gene: TRBJ2-1
abundance: -
v_gene: TRBV4-2
CDR3nt: TGTGCCAGCAGCCAAGGACTAGCGGGGATCTACGAGCAGTTCTTC
CDR3aa: CASSQGLAGIYEQFF

d_gene: -
j_gene: TRBJ2-4
abundance: -
v_gene: TRBV6-5
CDR3nt: TGTGCCAGCAGTCAGGTTACGGGGCCAAAGGGGGACATTCAGTACTTC
CDR3aa: CASSQVTGPKGDIQYF

d_gene: -
j_gene: TRBJ2-7
abundance: -
v_gene: TRBV27
CDR3nt: TGTGCCAGCAGTTTATCGGGGGTTCGGCACTACGAGCAGTACTTC
CDR3aa: CASSLSGVRHYEQYF

d_gene: TRBD1
j_gene: TRBJ2-7
abundance: many
v_gene: TRBV5-4
CDR3nt: TGTGCCAGCAGCTTGGTTGGGACAGGGTTCAACGAGCAGTACTTC
CDR3aa: CASSLVGTGFNEQYF

d_gene: -
j_gene: TRBJ2-7
abundance: few
v_gene: TRBV27
CDR3nt: TGTGCCAGCGGCTACAGTTCCTACGAGCAGTACTTC
CDR3aa: CASGYSSYEQYF

d_gene: -
j_gene: TRBJ2-3
abundance: many
v_gene: TRBV7-9
CDR3nt: TGTGCCAGCAGCTCGGGACTGAGGAGCACAGATACGCAGTATTTT
CDR3aa: CASSSGLRSTDTQYF